These 16 T cell receptor beta chains were sequenced from one sample in a study of blood T cell repertoires in COVID-19. The method was immunoSEQ multiplex PCR; TCRdb's version includes in-frame clones alone and lacks a portion of them. Among about 50,000 clones listed, 89% were seen once. The sequenced sample consisted of peripheral blood. The receptors stem from an elderly man with active or convalescent COVID-19.

The chain combines TRBV4-3 with TRBJ1-1; possible D gene TRBD1, 6 bases. The germline V gene encodes CDR1 LGHNA and CDR2 YSLEER. The ends were cut back, 0 bases at V and 3 bases at J, with 17 bases in the middle. The CDR3 sequence is 17 residues long. CDR3: CASSQDVQGSVYTEAFF. CDR3 bases: TGCGCCAGCAGCCAAGATGTCCAGGGGTCGGTGTACACTGAAGCTTTCTTT.

In its sample, this clone was seen a few times. This chain connects TRBV6-2 or TRBV6-3 to TRBJ2-7, with D possibly matching TRBD1 (5 bases). The ends were cut back, 5 bases at V and 3 bases at J, with 20 bases in the middle. Germline V gene sequence: CDR1 MNHEY, CDR2 SVGEGT. The CDR3 runs 16 residues. CDR3: CASSQGVGSQLYEQYF. The CDR3 DNA reads as TGTGCCAGCAGTCAAGGGGTGGGCAGTCAACTCTACGAGCAGTACTTC.

The rearrangement joins TRBV19 to TRBJ2-6, with TRBD1 as a possible D gene (6 bases). Germline CDR1 is LNHDA and CDR2 is SQIVND (reference sequence). V was clipped by 6 bases and J by 0 bases, with 24 bases between them. The CDR3 is made up of 20 amino acids. Written as DNA, the CDR3 is TGTGCCAGTAGCCGCGGTTCTGGGACACGATTCGACTCTGGGGCCAACGTCCTGACTTTC. Translated: CASSRGSGTRFDSGANVLTF.

The CDR3 reads CASSANRGGYTF. For the CDR3, the DNA is TGTGCCAGCAGCGCGAACAGGGGAGGCTACACCTTC. The gene calls are TRBV7-2 and TRBJ1-2; 7 bases are a match to TRBD1. The CDR3 is 12 amino acids. Germline V gene data show CDR1 as SGHTA and CDR2 as FQGNSA. V lost 5 bases to trimming and J lost 8 bases; unmatched junction nucleotides: 5.

This chain links TRBV5-1 with TRBJ1-1; the D gene is possibly TRBD1 (6 bases). CDR3 size: 15 residues. Germline V gene data show CDR1 as SGHRS and CDR2 as YFSETQ. V dropped 3 bases and J dropped 5 bases, with 17 bases sitting between them. For the CDR3, the DNA is TGCGCCAGCAGCTCGCTACAGGGCGGACGTACTGAAGCTTTCTTT. Its protein product is CASSSLQGGRTEAFF.

The rearrangement links TRBV5-1 to TRBJ1-2; 7 nucleotides align to TRBD1. V trimming: 0 bases; J trimming: 7 bases; junction bases outside the gene matches: 9. The germline CDR1 and CDR2 sequences are SGHRS and YFSETQ. The CDR3 runs 15 residues. The CDR3 DNA sequence: TGCGCCAGCAGCTTGGAACCAGAGAACAGGGGTGGCTACACCTTC. Translation: CASSLEPENRGGYTF. The whole variable domain, remainder taken from reference TRBV5-1 and TRBJ1-2, is KAGVTQTPRYLIKTRGQQVTLSCSPISGHRSVSWYQQTPGQGLQFLFEYFSETQRNKGNFPGRFSGRQFSNSRSEMNVSTLELGDSALYLCASSLEPENRGGYTFGSGTRLTVV.

The chain couples TRBV28 to TRBJ1-5; maybe TRBD1 (5 bases). Per germline, CDR1 MDHEN and CDR2 SYDVKM. Trimming shortened V by 4 bases and J by 0 bases, and 16 bases separated the two germline ends. The CDR3 is 17 residues long. As DNA, the CDR3 is TGTGCCAGCAGTTCACCCGGGACTCTCTATAGCAATCAGCCCCAGCATTTT. It specifies CASSSPGTLYSNQPQHF.

J is TRBJ2-7 and V is TRBV5-1; 9 positions match TRBD2. V shed 0 bases, J shed 5 bases, and the junction held 9 bases outside the gene matches. The CDR3 runs to 16 residues. The V gene's germline CDR1 is SGHRS and CDR2 YFSETQ. CDR3 amino acids: CASSLARTSVSHEQYF. The CDR3 DNA follows: TGCGCCAGCAGCTTGGCCCGGACTAGCGTTAGCCACGAGCAGTACTTC.

The chain links TRBV6-6 to TRBJ1-2, with TRBD1 matching 8 bases. CDR3 length: 15 residues. Germline CDR1 is MNHNY and CDR2 is SVGAGI (reference sequence). V shed 8 bases and J 3 bases; nucleotides not matched to a gene: 11. CDR3 sequence (DNA): TGTGCCAGCGGAATCGACGACAGGGGATACTATGGCTACACCTTC. It specifies CASGIDDRGYYGYTF.

The chain combines TRBV27 with TRBJ2-3, with a weak D call TRBD1 (5 bases). CDR1 MNHEY and CDR2 SMNVEV come from the germline V gene (reference sequence). The CDR3 sequence is 15 residues long. The CDR3 DNA sequence: TGTCCCCGGCCAACAGGTTCTACTAGCACAGATACGCAGTATTTT. This translates into CPRPTGSTSTDTQYF.

As for this clone: Other DNA sequences in this specimen translate into the identical CDR3. V usage is TRBV4-3 and J usage is TRBJ1-1; the D gene is possibly TRBD1 (6 bases). The CDR3 totals 14 residues. Trimming pared 2 bases from V and 0 bases from J, leaving 7 bases between. Germline CDR1 and CDR2: LGHNA and YSLEER. This chain's CDR3 is CASSQQGLNTEAFF. The CDR3 nucleotides are TGCGCCAGCAGCCAACAGGGGCTGAACACTGAAGCTTTCTTT.

The chain couples TRBV3-1 (or the pseudogene TRBV3-2) to TRBJ2-2, with 8 bases identical to TRBD1. The germline V gene encodes CDR1 LGHDT and CDR2 YNNKEL (reference sequence). Unmatched junction bases numbered 4, after V lost 4 bases and J lost 6 bases. CDR3 length equals 14 residues. The chain's CDR3 is CASSRSGGSGELFF. The DNA of the CDR3 is TGTGCCAGCAGCCGATCAGGGGGCTCCGGGGAGCTGTTTTTT.

The rearrangement links TRBV9 to TRBJ2-5, with 11 bases that match TRBD2. J gave up 1 base and V 0 bases, and 8 bases lay outside the gene matches. This CDR3 has 18 residues. Germline values: CDR1 SGDLS, CDR2 YYNGEE. In nucleotides, the CDR3 is TGTGCCAGCAGCGTAGAGGGTAGCGGGGGGGCGGCCCAAGAGACCCAGTACTTC. Protein sequence: CASSVEGSGGAAQETQYF.

J is TRBJ2-7 and V is TRBV15; D is perhaps TRBD2 (6 bases). V gave up 1 base and J gave up 5 bases, with 15 bases separating them. CDR1 LNHNV and CDR2 YYDKDF come from the germline V gene (reference sequence). CDR3 length: 15 residues. The CDR3 loop reads CATSRVTGEIHEQYF. The CDR3 DNA sequence: TGTGCCACCAGCAGAGTGACGGGGGAAATCCACGAGCAGTACTTC.

This clone was observed at least ten times. V gene TRBV19 combines with J gene TRBJ2-2, with 7 positions matching TRBD1. The CDR3 length is 16 residues. Per the germline V gene, CDR1 is LNHDA and CDR2 is SQIVND (reference sequence). The V segment lost 4 bases and the J segment 2 bases; nucleotides outside the gene matches: 7. CDR3 protein: CASSRPGQLNTGELFF. The CDR3 DNA reads as TGTGCCAGTAGTAGACCGGGACAGCTAAACACCGGGGAGCTGTTTTTT.

J is TRBJ2-1 and V is TRBV5-1; tentatively, D is TRBD2 (6 bases). CDR1 is SGHRS and CDR2 is YFSETQ in the germline V gene. The CDR3 is 12 residues long. V lost 3 bases and J lost 5, with 6 bases in between. CDR3 loop: CASSWTNNEQFF. DNA of the CDR3: TGCGCCAGCAGCTGGACTAACAATGAGCAGTTCTTC.